This T cell receptor (beta chain) was found in a study of T cells in Graves' hyperthyroidism and ophthalmopathy. Study-wide results and limits: In simple terms, a model built on 13 V-J features told ophthalmopathy apart from stable hyperthyroidism. Blood held most thyroid clonotypes expanded above 0.001 frequency.

TCR beta CDR3 sequences were amplified from RNA transcripts. The HTBI set primed first-round TCR CDR3 RT-PCR. One entry per CDR3 protein, called by TCRdb with MiXCR from the multiplex PCR reads. The table shows roughly 290,000 distinct CDR3 sequences, with 10% to 15% occurring only once. This clonotype was counted at least ten times. Its antigen is unknown. Uncontrolled infection, other autoimmune disease, pregnancy and lactation each barred patients from inclusion. Isolation of PBMCs was performed on 9.5 to 10 ml fresh peripheral blood. The sequence was obtained from a woman aged 30 to 39 with Graves' hyperthyroidism that later progressed to Graves' ophthalmopathy. The sample was blood.

For the CDR3, the DNA is TGTGCCAGCAGCTTAGTCTGGACAGGGGCGAGCTTGGGGGAGACCCAGTACTTC. Amino acids: CASSLVWTGASLGETQYF. V and J are TRBV7-9 and TRBJ2-5; 9 positions match TRBD1. The CDR3 consists of 18 residues. CDR1 and CDR2 (germline): SEHNR, FQNEAQ (reference sequence). J was trimmed by 5 bases and V by 1 base; bases with no gene match: 14.